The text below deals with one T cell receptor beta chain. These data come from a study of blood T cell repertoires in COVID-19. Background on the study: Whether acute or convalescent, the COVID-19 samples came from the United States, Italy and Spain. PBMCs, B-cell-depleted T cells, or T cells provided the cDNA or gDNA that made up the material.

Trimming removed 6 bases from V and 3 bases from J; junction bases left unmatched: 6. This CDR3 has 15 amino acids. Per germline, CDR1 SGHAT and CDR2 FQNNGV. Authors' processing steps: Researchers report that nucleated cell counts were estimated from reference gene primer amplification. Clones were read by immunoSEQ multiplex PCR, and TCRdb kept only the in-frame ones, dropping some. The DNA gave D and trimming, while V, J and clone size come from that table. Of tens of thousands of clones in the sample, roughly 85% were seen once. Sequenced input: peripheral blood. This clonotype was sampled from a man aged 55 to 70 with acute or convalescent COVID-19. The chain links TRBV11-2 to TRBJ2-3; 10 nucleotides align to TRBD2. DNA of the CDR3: TGTGCCAGCAGTCCTAGCGGGAGTTGGACAGATACGCAGTATTTT. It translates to CASSPSGSWTDTQYF.